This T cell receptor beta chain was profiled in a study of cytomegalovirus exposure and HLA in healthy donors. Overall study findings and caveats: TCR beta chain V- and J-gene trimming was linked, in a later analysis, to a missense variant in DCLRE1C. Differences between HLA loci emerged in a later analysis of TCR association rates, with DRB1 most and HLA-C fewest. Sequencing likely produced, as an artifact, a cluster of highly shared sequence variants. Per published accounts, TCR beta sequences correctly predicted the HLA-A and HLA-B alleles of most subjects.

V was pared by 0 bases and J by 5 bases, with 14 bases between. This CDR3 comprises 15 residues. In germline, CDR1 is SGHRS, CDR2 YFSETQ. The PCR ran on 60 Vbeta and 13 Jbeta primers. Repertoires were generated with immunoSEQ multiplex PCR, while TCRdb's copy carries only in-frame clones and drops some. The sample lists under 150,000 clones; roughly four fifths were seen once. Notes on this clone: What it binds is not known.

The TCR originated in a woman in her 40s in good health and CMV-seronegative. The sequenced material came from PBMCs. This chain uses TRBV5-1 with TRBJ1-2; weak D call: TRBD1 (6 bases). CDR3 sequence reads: CASSLDGRGRYGYTF. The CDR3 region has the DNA TGCGCCAGCAGCTTGGATGGCAGGGGAAGGTATGGCTACACCTTC.